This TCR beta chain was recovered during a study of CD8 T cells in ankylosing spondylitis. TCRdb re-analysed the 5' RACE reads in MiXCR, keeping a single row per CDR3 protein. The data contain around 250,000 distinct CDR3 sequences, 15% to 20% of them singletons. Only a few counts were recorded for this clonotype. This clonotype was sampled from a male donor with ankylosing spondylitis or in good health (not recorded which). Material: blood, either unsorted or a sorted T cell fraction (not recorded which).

In nucleotides, the CDR3 is TGCAGTGCTAGAGATTCCGGGACAGGGGATGAAAAACTGTTTTTT. Residues: CSARDSGTGDEKLFF. V is TRBV20-1 and J is TRBJ1-4, with TRBD1 identical over 10 bases. V lost 0 bases and J lost 6; bases outside the gene matches: 4. The CDR3 runs to 15 residues. Looked up from germline, CDR1 is DFQATT and CDR2 is SNEGSKA (reference sequence).